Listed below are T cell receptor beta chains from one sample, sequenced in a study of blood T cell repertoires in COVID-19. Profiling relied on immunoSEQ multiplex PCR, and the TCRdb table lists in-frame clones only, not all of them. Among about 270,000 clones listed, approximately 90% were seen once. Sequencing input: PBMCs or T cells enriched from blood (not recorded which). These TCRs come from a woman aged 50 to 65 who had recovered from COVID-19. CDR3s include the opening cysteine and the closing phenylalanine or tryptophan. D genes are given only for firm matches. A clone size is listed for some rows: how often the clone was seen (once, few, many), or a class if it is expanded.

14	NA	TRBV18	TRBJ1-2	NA	TGTGCCAGCTCACCAAACAGGGAGCGTTTTGGCTACACCTTC	CASSPNRERFGYTF
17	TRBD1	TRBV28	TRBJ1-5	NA	TGTGCCAGCAGTTTATGGTTAGGACAGGTTGGCAATCAGCCCCAGCATTTT	CASSLWLGQVGNQPQHF
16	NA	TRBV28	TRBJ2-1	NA	TGTGCCAGCAGTCCCAAGCGGCGACAGGTTAACAATGAGCAGTTCTTC	CASSPKRRQVNNEQFF
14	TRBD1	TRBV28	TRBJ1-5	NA	TGTGCCAGCAGTGCCGGACAGGGAGGTCAGCCCCAGCATTTT	CASSAGQGGQPQHF
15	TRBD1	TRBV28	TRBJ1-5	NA	TGTGCCAGCAGTGGGGCCGGGACAGCAAATCAGCCCCAGCATTTT	CASSGAGTANQPQHF
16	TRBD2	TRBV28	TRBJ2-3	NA	TGTGCCAGCAGTTCGGGACTAGCGGTTAGCACAGATACGCAGTATTTT	CASSSGLAVSTDTQYF
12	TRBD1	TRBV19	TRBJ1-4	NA	TGTGCCAGCCGGACAGGGGACAAAAAACTGTTTTTT	CASRTGDKKLFF
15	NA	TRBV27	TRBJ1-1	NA	TGTGCCAGCACCATGTCGGGGGTCCCATGGACTGAAGCTTTCTTT	CASTMSGVPWTEAFF
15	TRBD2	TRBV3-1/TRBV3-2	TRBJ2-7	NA	TGTGCCAGCAGCCAATCCAGCGGGAGTCTCGGAGAGCAGTACTTC	CASSQSSGSLGEQYF
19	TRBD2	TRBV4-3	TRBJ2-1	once	TGCGCCAGCAGCCAAGAAGGGACTAGCGGGAGGGCCTCCTACAATGAGCAGTTCTTC	CASSQEGTSGRASYNEQFF
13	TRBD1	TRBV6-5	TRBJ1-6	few	TGTGCCAGCGTGGGACAGCTTAATTCACCCCTCCACTTT	CASVGQLNSPLHF
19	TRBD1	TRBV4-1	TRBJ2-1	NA	TGCGCCAGCAGCCTAGGGACAGACACTACTTCAACGGCCTACAATGAGCAGTTCTTC	CASSLGTDTTSTAYNEQFF
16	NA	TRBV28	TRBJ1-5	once	TGTGCCAGCAGAAACCAGGTAACTGGATTCAATCAGCCCCAGCATTTT	CASRNQVTGFNQPQHF
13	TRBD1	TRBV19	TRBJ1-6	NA	TGTGCCAGTAGTTCCCGACAGGGAAAGAATCTCCACTTT	CASSSRQGKNLHF
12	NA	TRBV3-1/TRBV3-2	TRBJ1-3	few	TGTGCCAGCAGCCTATCTGGAAACACCATATATTTT	CASSLSGNTIYF
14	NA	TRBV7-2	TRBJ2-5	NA	TGTGCCAGCAGCCCAGGCGAGCATGGAGAGACCCAGTACTTC	CASSPGEHGETQYF
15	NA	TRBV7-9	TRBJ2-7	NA	TGTGCCAGCAGCCCGCTTGCGGGTTCCTCCTACGAGCAGTACTTC	CASSPLAGSSYEQYF
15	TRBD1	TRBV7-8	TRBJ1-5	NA	TGTGCCAGCAGCTTGGGTAGGGGGCGATCTCAGCCCCAGCATTTT	CASSLGRGRSQPQHF
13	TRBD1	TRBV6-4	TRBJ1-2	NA	TGTGCCAGCAGTGAAACAGGGGACTATGGCTACACCTTC	CASSETGDYGYTF
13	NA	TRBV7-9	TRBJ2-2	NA	TGTGCCAGCAGCTTACTAGAGACCGGGGAGCTGTTTTTT	CASSLLETGELFF
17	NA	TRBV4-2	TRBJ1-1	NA	TGTGCCAGCAGCCAAGACCCCCTGGGGGGGTACTACACTGAAGCTTTCTTT	CASSQDPLGGYYTEAFF
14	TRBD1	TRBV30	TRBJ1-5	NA	TGTGCCTGGAGTCCGGGACAGGGGCCTCAGCCCCAGCATTTT	CAWSPGQGPQPQHF
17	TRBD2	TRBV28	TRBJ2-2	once	TGTGCCAGCATTAATCCGACTAGCGGGTCGAACACCGGGGAGCTGTTTTTT	CASINPTSGSNTGELFF
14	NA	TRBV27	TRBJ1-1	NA	TGTGCCAGCAGACAACAGGAAAAGAACACTGAAGCTTTCTTT	CASRQQEKNTEAFF
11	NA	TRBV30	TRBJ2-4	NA	TGTGCCTGGAGTCAACTAGCAAGGCAGTACTTC	CAWSQLARQYF
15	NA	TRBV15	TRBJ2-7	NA	TGTGCCACCAGCAGCTTTGAAAAGGCCAGGTACGAGCAGTACTTC	CATSSFEKARYEQYF
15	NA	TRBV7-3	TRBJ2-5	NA	TGTGCCAGCAGCTTAAGGGGGGAGCGGGTAGAGACCCAGTACTTC	CASSLRGERVETQYF
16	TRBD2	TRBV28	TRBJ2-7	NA	TGTGCCAGCAGTTTCCCATCAGCGGGAGTTGCGTACGAGCAGTACTTC	CASSFPSAGVAYEQYF
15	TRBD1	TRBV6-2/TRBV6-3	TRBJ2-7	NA	TGTGCCAGCAGTTATTCTAACAGGGGAGTCTACGAGCAGTACTTC	CASSYSNRGVYEQYF
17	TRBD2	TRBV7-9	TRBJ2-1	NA	TGTGCCAGCAGCCGACCAGGGGGGACTAGCGGGAGGAATGAGCAGTTCTTC	CASSRPGGTSGRNEQFF
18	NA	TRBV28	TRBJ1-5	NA	TGTGCCAGCAGTTTCAACCCCTCCGGGACACGGAGCAATCAGCCCCAGCATTTT	CASSFNPSGTRSNQPQHF
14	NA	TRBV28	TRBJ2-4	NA	TGTGCCAGCAGCCCTATTACGATCAAAAACATTCAGTACTTC	CASSPITIKNIQYF
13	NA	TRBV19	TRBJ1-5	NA	TGTGCCAGTAGTAGGCAGGGTGGTCAGCCCCAGCATTTT	CASSRQGGQPQHF
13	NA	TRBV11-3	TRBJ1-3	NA	TGTGCCAGCAGCTTAAACAGCAAAAACACCATATATTTT	CASSLNSKNTIYF
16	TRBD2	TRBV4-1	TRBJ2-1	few	TGCGCCAGCAGCCAAGGTCTAGCGGGGGGTGTGAATGAGCAGTTCTTC	CASSQGLAGGVNEQFF
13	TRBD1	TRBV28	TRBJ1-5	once	TGTGCCAGCAGTCCGGGACAGAATCAGCCCCAGCATTTT	CASSPGQNQPQHF
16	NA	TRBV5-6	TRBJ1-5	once	TGTGCCAGCAGCCGGATGCGGTCGTTTAGCAATCAGCCCCAGCATTTT	CASSRMRSFSNQPQHF
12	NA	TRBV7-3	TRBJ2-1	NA	TGTGCCAGCAGCTCCTATAGAAGTGAGCAGTTCTTC	CASSSYRSEQFF
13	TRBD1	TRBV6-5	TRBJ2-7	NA	TGTGCCAGCAGCTTGGGACAGGGGTACGAGCAGTACTTC	CASSLGQGYEQYF
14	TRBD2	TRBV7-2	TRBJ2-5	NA	TGTGCCAGCAGTCCGGGAGGGCCTGGGGAGACCCAGTACTTC	CASSPGGPGETQYF
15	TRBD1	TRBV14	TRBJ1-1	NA	TGTGCCAGCAGCCAGCCGGGACAGATCAACACTGAAGCTTTCTTT	CASSQPGQINTEAFF
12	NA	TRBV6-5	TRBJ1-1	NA	TGTGCCAGCAGGAGACAGAACACTGAAGCTTTCTTT	CASRRQNTEAFF
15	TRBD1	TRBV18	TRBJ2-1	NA	TGTGCCAGCTCACCTATGGACAGGGCCCTCGGGGAGCAGTTCTTC	CASSPMDRALGEQFF
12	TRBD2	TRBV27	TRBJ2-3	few	TGTGCCAGCAGCGGGGGGGGGAATACGCAGTATTTT	CASSGGGNTQYF
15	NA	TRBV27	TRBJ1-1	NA	TGTGCCAGCAGTCCAACCCCGGGACATTTCACTGAAGCTTTCTTT	CASSPTPGHFTEAFF
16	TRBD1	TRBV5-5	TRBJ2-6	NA	TGTGCCAGCAGGACCGGGACAGGGACTGGGGCCAACGTCCTGACTTTC	CASRTGTGTGANVLTF
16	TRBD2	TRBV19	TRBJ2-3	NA	TGTGCCAGTAGTCTACGGACTAGCGGACTCACAGATACGCAGTATTTT	CASSLRTSGLTDTQYF
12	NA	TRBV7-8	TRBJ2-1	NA	TGTGCCAGCAGCCGTAACGGCAATGAGCAGTTCTTC	CASSRNGNEQFF
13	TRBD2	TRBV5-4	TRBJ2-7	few	TGTGCCAGCACCAGGGAGCGGGACTACGAGCAGTACTTC	CASTRERDYEQYF
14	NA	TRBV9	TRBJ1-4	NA	TGTGCCAGCAGCCCTTCTGCAACTAATGAAAAACTGTTTTTT	CASSPSATNEKLFF
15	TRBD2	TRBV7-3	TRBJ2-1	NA	TGTGCCAGCAGCTTAGGATTAGCGGGATACAATGAGCAGTTCTTC	CASSLGLAGYNEQFF
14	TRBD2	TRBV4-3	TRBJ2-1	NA	TGCGCCAGCAGCCAAAGGACTAGCGGCGATGAGCAGTTCTTC	CASSQRTSGDEQFF
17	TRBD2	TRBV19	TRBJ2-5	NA	TGTGCCAGTAGTCCCCAGGGGCTAGCGGGAGATGTAAAGACCCAGTACTTC	CASSPQGLAGDVKTQYF
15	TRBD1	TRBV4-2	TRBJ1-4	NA	TGTGCCAGCAGCCCTACAGGGGCCCTTAATGAAAAACTGTTTTTT	CASSPTGALNEKLFF
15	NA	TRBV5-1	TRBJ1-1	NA	TGCGCCAGCAGCTCCTCCGGGACACCGAACACTGAAGCTTTCTTT	CASSSSGTPNTEAFF